One TCR beta chain is described in this entry. The sample comes from a study of blood T cell repertoires in COVID-19. Study-level background: In each case, the material was cDNA or gDNA derived from T cells, B-cell-depleted T cells, or PBMCs.

Germline V gene lookup returns CDR1 SGHTA and CDR2 FQGTGA. This CDR3 has 17 residues. Trimming shortened V by 4 bases and J by 3 bases, and 21 bases separated the two germline ends. Source study methods: By means of reference gene primer amplification, nucleated cell counts were estimated. The repertoire was sequenced with immunoSEQ multiplex PCR; TCRdb's copy has only in-frame clones and lacks some. V and J calls plus clone size are reproduced from that table; the DNA served to infer D and trimming. The sample shows around 87,000 clones, approximately 87% of them seen only once. The chain uses TRBV7-3 and TRBJ1-1; D is undetermined. Sequencing was performed on peripheral blood. The TCR was taken from a human donor with active COVID-19. The donor label of this sample is uncertain. The CDR3 DNA is TGTGCCAGCAGCTCAAGGCCGAGGGCCATTGGGGACACTGAAGCTTTCTTT. Translating gives CASSSRPRAIGDTEAFF.